These 32 T cell receptor beta chains originate from one sample sequenced in a study of T-cell reconstitution after alpha-beta-depleted transplantation in children. Preparation of the TCRbeta library used unique molecular identifiers. TCRdb passed the PCR reads through MiXCR, listing each CDR3 protein once. The sample gives 200,000 to 250,000 distinct CDR3 sequences, about 9.6% of which show up once; approximately 5.4% is in the top ten. This specimen consisted of PBMCs from the stem cell graft donor, obtained from the stem cell graft. These TCRs come from a human donor who donated a stem cell graft to a child with SCID.

This clonotype has ten or more counts. V is TRBV3-1 and J is TRBJ2-2; D ambiguous. CDR3 length equals 14 residues. Per the germline V gene, CDR1 is LGHDT and CDR2 is YNNKEL (reference sequence). V gave up 0 bases and J gave up 4 bases, with 6 bases separating them. CDR3 in amino acids: CASSQEPFTGELFF. The CDR3 DNA reads as TGTGCCAGCAGCCAAGAGCCGTTCACCGGGGAGCTGTTTTTT.

This clonotype has a count of ten or more. The chain links TRBV5-1 to TRBJ2-2; D is unresolved. The CDR3 contains 18 residues. V was pared by 0 bases and J by 0 bases, with 15 bases between. Germline V gene sequence: CDR1 SGHRS, CDR2 YFSETQ. The CDR3 protein is CASSLGRFPSANTGELFF. For the CDR3, the DNA is TGCGCCAGCAGCTTGGGACGGTTCCCTTCTGCGAACACCGGGGAGCTGTTTTTT.

This clonotype was observed many times. This chain joins TRBV7-9 and TRBJ1-2; weak D call: TRBD1 (6 bases). The CDR3 covers 14 residues. Trimming stripped 2 bases from V and 8 bases from J, with 15 bases between. Germline-derived CDR1 and CDR2 are SEHNR and FQNEAQ (reference sequence). The CDR3 is CASSLSGARRGYTF. The CDR3 DNA follows: TGTGCCAGCAGCTTATCGGGGGCCCGGAGGGGCTACACCTTC.

J is TRBJ1-1 and V is TRBV20-1; no clear D. Germline CDR1 and CDR2: DFQATT and SNEGSKA (reference sequence). V was trimmed by 5 bases and J by 3 bases, leaving 10 bases between them. This CDR3 is built from 12 residues. CDR3 in amino acids: CSAGHPDTEAFF. CDR3 bases: TGCAGTGCTGGTCACCCGGACACTGAAGCTTTCTTT.

This clonotype was counted ten times or more. This chain uses TRBV6-5 with TRBJ2-7; possibly TRBD1 for D (6 bases). In germline, CDR1 is MNHEY, CDR2 SVGAGI. The CDR3 loop spans 14 amino acids. Trimming removed 0 bases from V and 2 bases from J, with 8 bases in between. The CDR3 loop reads CASSYSGTPYEQYF. CDR3 DNA: TGTGCCAGCAGTTACTCGGGGACACCCTACGAGCAGTACTTC.

The CDR3 here is CASSEGFVGTQYF. CDR3 DNA sequence: TGTGCCAGCAGTGAGGGATTTGTGGGGACCCAGTACTTC. The rearrangement uses TRBV2 and TRBJ2-5; D not certain. Looked up from germline, CDR1 is SNHLY and CDR2 is FYNNEI. The CDR3 spans 13 residues. Trimming removed 3 bases from V and 7 bases from J, with 12 bases in between.

This clonotype was found many times. The chain combines TRBV20-1 with TRBJ2-7, with 9 nucleotides matching TRBD2. V lost 6 bases to trimming and J lost 3 bases; unmatched junction nucleotides: 9. Per germline, CDR1 DFQATT and CDR2 SNEGSKA (reference sequence). The CDR3 extends over 14 amino acids. Written as DNA, the CDR3 is TGCAGTGCCTCAAGCGGGGGGCCATACTACGAGCAGTACTTC. This codes for CSASSGGPYYEQYF.

This clonotype appeared many times. V and J are TRBV7-2 and TRBJ2-3, with D uncertain. CDR3 length: 13 residues. Germline CDR1 reads SGHTA; CDR2 reads FQGNSA. V was clipped by 0 bases and J by 7 bases, with 8 bases between them. CDR3 in DNA: TGTGCCAGCAGCTTAGCCACAGCCCATACGCAGTATTTT. Amino acids: CASSLATAHTQYF.

This clonotype has a count of ten or more. V usage is TRBV6-1 and J usage is TRBJ1-4; D gene ambiguous. V lost 1 base to trimming and J lost 7 bases, with 13 bases between them. From germline, CDR1 is MNHNS and CDR2 SASEGT. The CDR3 sequence is 15 residues long. The CDR3 nucleotides are TGTGCCAGCAGTGAAGTCCCAGGTGGCCTTGAAAAACTGTTTTTT. This codes for CASSEVPGGLEKLFF.

This clonotype was counted many times. V and J are TRBV18 and TRBJ2-5; D not resolved. The CDR3 is made up of 13 amino acids. CDR1 is KGHSH and CDR2 is LQKENI in the germline V gene. Trimming pared 3 bases from V and 3 bases from J, leaving 8 bases between. CDR3 sequence: CASSPGSKETQYF. The CDR3, as DNA: TGTGCCAGCTCACCCGGATCCAAAGAGACCCAGTACTTC.

This clonotype was picked up many times. This chain joins TRBV2 and TRBJ2-2; D possibly uses TRBD1 or TRBD2 (5 bases each). This CDR3 region has 13 residues. Trimming shortened V by 8 bases and J by 0 bases, and 7 bases separated the two germline ends. Germline values: CDR1 SNHLY, CDR2 FYNNEI. The CDR3 region has the DNA TGTGCCAGCGGGGGTGCGAACACCGGGGAGCTGTTTTTT. It yields the protein CASGGANTGELFF.

This clonotype has a count of ten or more. V is TRBV4-2 and J is TRBJ2-2; perhaps TRBD2 as D (5 bases). In germline, CDR1 is LGHNA, CDR2 YNFKEQ. CDR3 length: 13 amino acids. Trimming stripped 8 bases from V and 5 bases from J, with 12 bases between. In nucleotides, the CDR3 is TGTGCCAGCGGGAGCGGTCTGACCGGGGAGCTGTTTTTT. Its translation is CASGSGLTGELFF.

This clonotype has more than one count but fewer than ten. The rearrangement links TRBV4-3 to TRBJ1-2, with 7 bases that match TRBD1. The germline gives CDR1 LGHNA, CDR2 YSLEER. There are 15 residues in the CDR3. Trimming took 4 bases from V and 8 from J; bases not matched to a gene: 13. CDR3 loop: CASSPGGSGGGGYTF. Written as DNA, the CDR3 is TGCGCCAGCAGCCCCGGAGGGTCAGGGGGGGGCGGCTACACCTTC.

This clonotype was seen at least ten times. CDR3 loop: CASSKTTGSTDTQYF. In DNA form, the CDR3 reads TGTGCCAGCAGTAAGACGACAGGATCCACAGATACGCAGTATTTT. The chain couples TRBV12-3 or TRBV12-4 to TRBJ2-3; D perhaps matches TRBD1 (6 bases). The CDR3 consists of 15 residues. With 5 bases removed from V and 2 bases from J, the gap between germline ends came to 14 bases.

This clonotype was found many times. This chain joins TRBV27 and TRBJ2-7; 10 bases fit TRBD2. From germline, CDR1 is MNHEY and CDR2 SMNVEV (reference sequence). V was clipped by 3 bases and J by 5 bases; unmatched bases: 7. This CDR3 region has 15 residues. The CDR3 is CASSFLAGGRNEQYF. CDR3 coding DNA: TGTGCCAGCAGTTTCTTAGCGGGGGGCCGTAACGAGCAGTACTTC.

Ten or more counts support this clonotype. The V call is TRBV11-1, the J call TRBJ1-1, with 9 positions matching TRBD1. The CDR3 runs 21 residues. Germline-derived CDR1 and CDR2 are SGHAT and FQDESV (reference sequence). Trimming took 2 bases from V and 1 from J; bases not matched to a gene: 20. CDR3 protein: CASSLMAFGQGNKRGNTEAFF. DNA for the CDR3: TGTGCCAGCAGCTTAATGGCGTTCGGACAGGGGAATAAGCGAGGGAACACTGAAGCTTTCTTT.

This clonotype was counted at least ten times. CDR3 region: CATSRVIETQYF. CDR3 in DNA: TGTGCCACCAGCAGAGTTATAGAGACCCAGTACTTC. V usage is TRBV15 and J usage is TRBJ2-5; no firm D call. The CDR3 sequence is 12 residues long. Per germline, CDR1 LNHNV and CDR2 YYDKDF (reference sequence). V lost 1 base, J lost 4 bases, and 4 bases lay in between.

This clonotype was picked up many times. The junction departs from the called germline gene at one end, perhaps through a read error. This chain connects TRBV5-1 to TRBJ1-6; maybe TRBD1 (5 bases). This CDR3 has 14 amino acids. Germline CDR1 is SGHRS and CDR2 is YFSETQ. CDR3: CASSLDSYNSPLHF. CDR3 coding DNA: TGTGCCAGCAGCCTCGACAGCTATAATTCACCCCTCCACTTT.

The table lists this clonotype with many counts. This sequence joins TRBV6-5 and TRBJ2-7; D perhaps matches TRBD1 (6 bases). Trimming shortened V by 4 bases and J by 0 bases, and 19 bases separated the two germline ends. The CDR3 totals 17 residues. Germline CDR1 is MNHEY and CDR2 is SVGAGI. Written as DNA, the CDR3 is TGTGCCAGCAGTTCCTACCTTATGACAGGAGACTCCTACGAGCAGTACTTC. Protein sequence: CASSSYLMTGDSYEQYF.

At least ten counts were recorded for this clonotype. The rearrangement uses TRBV20-1 and TRBJ1-1; a weak D match, TRBD1 (5 bases). The CDR3 loop spans 12 amino acids. Trimming stripped 3 bases from V and 11 bases from J, with 16 bases between. Germline V gene sequence: CDR1 DFQATT, CDR2 SNEGSKA (reference sequence). This CDR3 reads CSASEARGYAFF. CDR3 bases: TGCAGTGCTAGTGAAGCTCGGGGGTATGCTTTCTTT.

This clonotype came up many times. The chain carries TRBV18 and TRBJ1-2; D unclear. This CDR3 is 15 amino acids long. Germline CDR1 reads KGHSH; CDR2 reads LQKENI. The V end lost 3 bases, the J end lost 6 bases, and 17 bases lay between the germline ends. The CDR3 nucleotides read TGTGCCAGCTCACCCCGCGGAACGGATTTTGATGGCTACACCTTC. Translation gives CASSPRGTDFDGYTF.

This clonotype was counted at least ten times. This chain connects TRBV20-1 to TRBJ2-1; maybe TRBD2 (6 bases). The V end lost 3 bases, the J end lost 5 bases, and 23 bases lay between the germline ends. Germline CDR1 is DFQATT and CDR2 is SNEGSKA (reference sequence). CDR3 size: 17 residues. The CDR3 DNA follows: TGCAGTGCTAGTGTCCAGCGGGCCTCTAGGATAGACAATGAGCAGTTCTTC. Encoded protein: CSASVQRASRIDNEQFF.

In its sample, this clonotype was seen many times. The rearrangement links TRBV15 to TRBJ1-6; tentatively, D is TRBD1 (6 bases). V lost 8 bases and J 2 bases, leaving 16 bases between the germline ends. CDR3 length: 16 residues. Germline-derived CDR1 and CDR2 are LNHNV and YYDKDF (reference sequence). The CDR3 loop is CATGKKQGPYNSPLHF. The CDR3 DNA sequence: TGTGCCACCGGAAAAAAACAGGGCCCCTATAATTCACCCCTCCACTTT.

This clonotype was detected many times. The junction departs from the called germline gene at one end, perhaps through a read error. V is TRBV11-2 and J is TRBJ2-2; D unresolved. The CDR3 consists of 14 residues. CDR1 is SGHAT and CDR2 is FQNNGV in the germline V gene. The CDR3 protein is CASTLTVNSGELFF. The CDR3 nucleotides read TGTGCCAGCACCTTAACGGTTAATTCCGGGGAGCTGTTTTTT.

The chain is built from TRBV2 and TRBJ2-7; TRBD2 agrees at 12 bases. Trimming removed 4 bases from V and 2 bases from J; junction bases left unmatched: 6. CDR3 size: 16 residues. Germline V CDR1 and CDR2: SNHLY, FYNNEI. The CDR3, as DNA: TGTGCCAGCAGTGGACTAGCGGGGGAGGAGGCCTACGAGCAGTACTTC. Translating it yields CASSGLAGEEAYEQYF.

This clonotype appeared many times. The rearrangement uses TRBV6-1 and TRBJ2-7; 7 positions match TRBD1. Germline V gene lookup returns CDR1 MNHNS and CDR2 SASEGT. The junction had 6 bases not matched to a gene; V was cut back by 7 bases and J by 0 bases. This CDR3 spans 14 amino acids. The CDR3 region has the DNA TGTGCCAGCAATCCGACAGGGAGCTCCTACGAGCAGTACTTC. As protein: CASNPTGSSYEQYF.

This clonotype came up a few times. This chain joins TRBV5-1 and TRBJ1-1; D remains ambiguous. CDR3 length: 14 amino acids. Per germline, CDR1 SGHRS and CDR2 YFSETQ. The V end was cut by 4 bases, the J end by 3 bases, with 13 bases between. CDR3 DNA sequence: TGCGCCAGCAGCAACCCCGAGCTACACACTGAAGCTTTCTTT. Amino acids: CASSNPELHTEAFF.

This clonotype occurred many times. This chain joins TRBV6-5 and TRBJ2-3; TRBD1 might be the D (7 bases). V lost 0 bases to trimming and J lost 5 bases, with 12 bases between them. The germline V gene encodes CDR1 MNHEY and CDR2 SVGAGI. This CDR3 is built from 15 residues. CDR3 nucleotide sequence: TGTGCCAGCAGTTACTCCGGGCAGGGGGGAGATACGCAGTATTTT. Translation: CASSYSGQGGDTQYF.

This clonotype showed up just a few times. This rearrangement joins TRBV5-1 to TRBJ2-6; TRBD1 agrees at 8 bases. The J segment lost 0 bases and the V segment lost 2 bases, leaving 1 base of the junction unmatched. CDR1 and CDR2 from the germline V gene are SGHRS and YFSETQ. CDR3 size: 16 residues. The CDR3, as DNA: TGCGCCAGCAGCTTCACAGGGGGCTCTGGGGCCAACGTCCTGACTTTC. It encodes CASSFTGGSGANVLTF.

Many counts were recorded for this clonotype. The rearrangement joins TRBV14 to TRBJ2-5; 7 positions agree with TRBD1. J was trimmed by 0 bases and V by 3 bases; bases with no gene match: 7. This CDR3 spans 16 amino acids. CDR1 is SGHDN and CDR2 is FVKESK in the germline V gene. This CDR3 reads CASSHAQTGYQETQYF. In DNA, the CDR3 is TGTGCCAGCAGCCACGCCCAGACAGGGTACCAAGAGACCCAGTACTTC. The full variable domain, its missing parts supplied by reference TRBV14 and TRBJ2-5, is EAGVTQFPSHSVIEKGQTVTLRCDPISGHDNLYWYRRVMGKEIKFLLHFVKESKQDESGMPNNRFLAERTGGTYSTLKVQPAELEDSGVYFCASSHAQTGYQETQYFGPGTRLLVL.

This clonotype was detected ten times or more. The gene calls are TRBV4-2 and TRBJ2-2, with TRBD2 identical over 8 bases. V gave up 4 bases and J gave up 5 bases; unmatched junction bases: 12. CDR3 size: 17 residues. CDR1 LGHNA and CDR2 YNFKEQ come from the germline V gene. This chain's CDR3 is CASSPLAGGGFTGELFF. The CDR3 DNA follows: TGTGCCAGCAGCCCACTAGCCGGGGGGGGGTTTACCGGGGAGCTGTTTTTT.

This clonotype was detected ten times or more. The CDR3 is CASGQGGADGNTIYF. CDR3 in DNA: TGCGCCAGTGGCCAGGGGGGGGCAGATGGAAACACCATATATTTT. This chain connects TRBV5-1 to TRBJ1-3; 7 bases are shared with TRBD1. Looked up from germline, CDR1 is SGHRS and CDR2 is YFSETQ. This CDR3 comprises 15 residues. V was clipped by 8 bases and J by 3 bases; unmatched bases: 11.